The next 16 T cell receptor beta chains were all read from a single sample in a study of cytomegalovirus exposure and HLA in healthy donors. Use of 60 Vbeta and 13 Jbeta primers characterized the PCR. Only in-frame clones appear in the TCRdb table, and some are missing; sequencing was by immunoSEQ multiplex PCR. The profile shows 150,000 to 200,000 clones, roughly 80% of them singletons. Sequenced: PBMCs. Receptors were obtained from a man in his late teens or twenties in good health and CMV-seropositive.

This rearrangement joins TRBV4-3 to TRBJ2-2; the match to TRBD2 covers 7 bases. V shed 8 bases, J shed 1 base, and the junction held 7 bases outside the gene matches. Germline CDR1 is LGHNA and CDR2 is YSLEER. The CDR3 contains 15 residues. The CDR3 reads CASGGVPVNTGELFF. As DNA, the CDR3 is TGCGCCAGCGGGGGGGTGCCAGTGAACACCGGGGAGCTGTTTTTT.

The chain links TRBV4-3 to TRBJ2-2, with D perhaps TRBD1 (6 bases). The CDR3 has 15 amino acids. Germline CDR1 LGHNA, CDR2 YSLEER. V was shortened by 1 base and J by 6 bases, with 12 bases between the two germline ends. The CDR3 nucleotides are TGCGCCAGCAGCCAAGCAAGGGGGTTGGCCGGGGAGCTGTTTTTT. It translates to CASSQARGLAGELFF.

The V and J genes are TRBV12-5 and TRBJ1-1; unclear D gene. Germline V gene sequence: CDR1 LGHNT, CDR2 FRNRAP. V was trimmed by 6 bases and J by 4 bases, leaving 12 bases between them. CDR3 length: 13 amino acids. Here the CDR3 DNA reads TGTGCTAGTGGACCCTACACGGGCACTGAAGCTTTCTTT. This gives the protein CASGPYTGTEAFF. The full variable domain, completed using reference TRBV12-5 and TRBJ1-1, is DARVTQTPRHKVTEMGQEVTMRCQPILGHNTVFWYRQTMMQGLELLAYFRNRAPLDDSGMPKDRFSAEMPDATLATLKIQPSEPRDSAVYFCASGPYTGTEAFFGQGTRLTVV.

This rearrangement joins TRBV4-1 to TRBJ1-1, with D perhaps TRBD1 (6 bases). The germline CDR1 and CDR2 sequences are MGHRA and YSYEKL. This CDR3 comprises 14 residues. V lost 1 base, J lost 5 bases, and 11 bases lay in between. CDR3 bases: TGCGCCAGCAGCCAAGCCAGGGGATGGACTGAAGCTTTCTTT. This codes for CASSQARGWTEAFF.

Of note for this clone: Given the absence of the conserved phenylalanine or tryptophan at the CDR3 end, a read error is likely. The rearrangement joins TRBV6-5 to TRBJ1-6; weak D call: TRBD1 (5 bases). The CDR3 spans 13 residues. The germline V gene encodes CDR1 MNHEY and CDR2 SVGAGI. The V and J ends lost 5 bases and 7 bases respectively, with 9 bases between them. CDR3 bases: TGTGCCAGCAGTCCTTACAGGAATTCACCCCTCCACCTT. Translating gives CASSPYRNSPLHL.

V is TRBV5-6 and J is TRBJ2-7, with TRBD1 identical over 8 bases. The V and J ends lost 3 bases and 0 bases, in that order; junction bases with no gene match: 2. Germline V gene lookup returns CDR1 SGHDT and CDR2 YYEEEE. CDR3 size: 14 residues. The CDR3 region has the DNA TGTGCCAGCAGCTGGGACAGGAGCTCCTACGAGCAGTACTTC. Translating gives CASSWDRSSYEQYF.

V is TRBV2 and J is TRBJ2-2, with 7 bases identical to TRBD1. Germline V gene sequence: CDR1 SNHLY, CDR2 FYNNEI. This CDR3 is built from 15 residues. Germline trimming cut 6 bases from V and 6 bases from J; bases unmatched to any gene: 10. The CDR3 protein is CASSGRGTASGELFF. CDR3 DNA sequence: TGTGCCAGCAGCGGTCGAGGGACAGCGTCCGGGGAGCTGTTTTTT.

V usage is TRBV2 and J usage is TRBJ2-7; 8 bases fit TRBD1. This CDR3 region has 13 residues. The germline V gene has CDR1 SNHLY and CDR2 FYNNEI. J lost 3 bases, V lost 6 bases, and 4 bases had no gene match. The CDR3 region has the DNA TGTGCCAGCAGCGGGACAGGCTACTACGAGCAGTACTTC. This gives the protein CASSGTGYYEQYF.

This clone was recorded once. The genes are TRBV5-1 and TRBJ2-1; possible D gene TRBD2, 7 bases. The CDR3 contains 16 residues. Germline V lookup: CDR1 SGHRS, CDR2 YFSETQ. Trimming left V 0 bases short and J 6 bases short, with 16 bases between. CDR3 sequence (DNA): TGCGCCAGCAGCTTGGCCCGCGTGGGGGGGCCCAATGAGCAGTTCTTC. Its translation is CASSLARVGGPNEQFF.

This clone was counted once. The chain is built from TRBV9 and TRBJ1-3, with TRBD1 matching 8 bases. From germline, CDR1 is SGDLS and CDR2 YYNGEE. There are 15 residues in the CDR3. J was trimmed by 7 bases and V by 0 bases; bases with no gene match: 6. CDR3 protein: CASSVGQGRQNTIYF. CDR3 sequence (DNA): TGTGCCAGCAGCGTAGGACAGGGGCGGCAGAACACCATATATTTT. Filled out from reference TRBV9 and TRBJ1-3, the complete variable domain reads DSGVTQTPKHLITATGQRVTLRCSPRSGDLSVYWYQQSLDQGLQFLIQYYNGEERAKGNILERFSAQQFPDLHSELNLSSLELGDSALYFCASSVGQGRQNTIYFGEGSWLTVV.

There are a few counts of this clone. The V gene is TRBV19, the J gene TRBJ2-7, with a possible D match to TRBD1 (5 bases). Between the trimmed V and J ends, which lost 7 bases and 3 bases, there was a span of 13 bases. The V gene's germline CDR1 is LNHDA and CDR2 SQIVND (reference sequence). The length of the CDR3 is 13 residues. This chain's CDR3 is CASNNGQGYEQYF. DNA for the CDR3: TGTGCCAGTAATAACGGGCAGGGCTACGAGCAGTACTTC.

The V and J genes are TRBV7-8 and TRBJ2-3; maybe TRBD1 (5 bases). This CDR3 is built from 14 residues. The germline V and J ends were trimmed by 5 bases and 6 bases, with 15 bases remaining between them. Per the germline V gene, CDR1 is SGHVS and CDR2 is FQNEAQ. CDR3 residues: CASSDGQGADTQYF. The CDR3, as DNA: TGTGCCAGCAGCGACGGGCAGGGTGCCGATACGCAGTATTTT. The full variable domain, with the rest looked up from reference TRBV7-8 and TRBJ2-3, is GAGVSQSPRYKVAKRGQDVALRCDPISGHVSLFWYQQALGQGPEFLTYFQNEAQLDKSGLPSDRFFAERPEGSVSTLKIQRTQQEDSAVYLCASSDGQGADTQYFGPGTRLTVL.

The chain employs TRBV5-1 and TRBJ2-1; 12 bases fit TRBD1. CDR3 length equals 15 residues. From germline, CDR1 is SGHRS and CDR2 YFSETQ. Losses at the gene ends were 7 bases for V and 5 bases for J; bases not matched to a gene: 7. CDR3: CASATGQGANNEQFF. The CDR3 region has the DNA TGCGCCAGCGCCACGGGACAGGGGGCGAACAATGAGCAGTTCTTC.

The chain combines TRBV5-6 with TRBJ2-4, with no clear D. V lost 0 bases and J 11 bases, leaving 12 bases between the germline ends. This CDR3 comprises 13 residues. Germline CDR1 reads SGHDT; CDR2 reads YYEEEE. CDR3 bases: TGTGCCAGCAGCTTGGATAGTCCCTCTCTTCAGTACTTC. This encodes CASSLDSPSLQYF.

This chain links TRBV11-2 with TRBJ1-2, with D unclear. The ends were cut back, 0 bases at V and 3 bases at J, with 11 bases in the middle. CDR1 SGHAT and CDR2 FQNNGV come from the germline V gene. The CDR3 length is 15 residues. CDR3 amino acids: CASSLEVPGDYGYTF. For the CDR3, the DNA is TGTGCCAGCAGCTTAGAAGTCCCAGGTGACTATGGCTACACCTTC.

The chain combines TRBV9 with TRBJ2-3; possibly TRBD2 for D (5 bases). V was cut by 2 bases and J by 5 bases, with 6 bases left in between. CDR3 length equals 12 residues. In germline, CDR1 is SGDLS, CDR2 YYNGEE. The CDR3 reads CASSVGGDTQYF. The CDR3 DNA reads TGTGCCAGCAGCGTTGGAGGAGATACGCAGTATTTT.